Detailed here is one T cell receptor beta chain. Its antigen is not identified. Only in-frame clones appear in the TCRdb table, and some are missing; sequencing was by immunoSEQ multiplex PCR. The sample yields 64,000 or so clones, roughly 90% seen once. These data belong to a study of T cells in localized non-small cell lung cancer. Germline V gene data show CDR1 as SGHTS and CDR2 as YDEGEE. The CDR3 contains 14 residues. V gave up 1 base and J gave up 5 bases, with 12 bases separating them. Study findings and constraints: The greatest T cell clonality was found in uninvolved adjacent lung (higher than in tumor). Median approximately 50 top-100 tumor clones were shared with paired adjacent lung.

The source was peripheral blood, collected before any cancer treatment. The chain uses TRBV5-8 and TRBJ2-5; a possible D gene is TRBD1 (6 bases). The TCR was taken from a woman aged 35 to 69 with stage I lung adenocarcinoma. The CDR3 here is CASSLLGGSETQYF. The CDR3 DNA follows: TGTGCCAGCAGCTTGTTAGGGGGTTCGGAGACCCAGTACTTC.